These T cell receptor beta chains were read from a single sample in a study of neurological immune-mediated disorders. Each CDR3 protein is one row after TCRdb ran MiXCR on the 5' RACE reads. The sample has 65,000 to 95,000 distinct CDR3 sequences, 5% to 5.5% seen once. The sequenced sample was PBMCs. The receptor set was obtained from a woman younger than 45 with multiple sclerosis. The CDR3 runs from the conserved cysteine through the conserved F or W. The order of the fields is V gene, clone size, J gene, D gene, CDR3 protein, CDR3 DNA. The D gene is left open where the match is weak. Clone size appears in some rows only: once, few, many, or a class for an expanded clone.

>TRBV5-1|few|TRBJ2-2|TRBD1
CASSSVTGAGELFF
TGCGCCAGCAGCTCTGTGACAGGGGCCGGGGAGCTGTTTTTT
>TRBV12-3/TRBV12-4|many|TRBJ2-1|TRBD2
CASSLSRGGYNEQFF
TGTGCCAGCAGTTTGTCGCGGGGGGGCTACAATGAGCAGTTCTTC
>TRBV25-1|NA|TRBJ1-1|TRBD1
CASSEWGRGSTEAFF
TGTGCCAGCAGTGAATGGGGCAGGGGGAGTACTGAAGCTTTCTTT
>TRBV12-3/TRBV12-4|many|TRBJ1-3|NA
CASRFLLGSGNTIYF
TGTGCCAGCAGGTTCCTCCTGGGCTCAGGAAACACCATATATTTT
>TRBV5-1|many|TRBJ1-2|TRBD1
CASSSAPDRGPLGYTF
TGCGCCAGCAGCTCGGCCCCTGACAGGGGGCCTCTTGGCTACACCTTC
>TRBV25-1|many|TRBJ2-7|TRBD1
CASSESNLQGLPYEQYF
TGTGCCAGCAGTGAATCCAACCTACAGGGGCTTCCCTACGAGCAGTACTTC
>TRBV5-1|many|TRBJ2-3|TRBD2
CASSLTSGATDTQYF
TGCGCCAGCAGCTTGACTAGCGGGGCAACAGATACGCAGTATTTT
>TRBV6-1|many|TRBJ2-3|TRBD2
CASSEALAGGRADTQYF
TGTGCCAGCAGTGAAGCGCTAGCGGGAGGGCGTGCAGATACGCAGTATTTT
>TRBV20-1|many|TRBJ2-5|TRBD1
CSASHRDRQETQYF
TGCAGTGCTAGTCACCGGGACAGACAAGAGACCCAGTACTTC
>TRBV12-3/TRBV12-4|many|TRBJ2-4|NA
CASSLALQAGVAKNIQYF
TGTGCCAGCAGTTTAGCGCTACAGGCAGGAGTAGCCAAAAACATTCAGTACTTC
>TRBV20-1|many|TRBJ2-7|NA
CSARGARDKYEQYF
TGCAGTGCTAGAGGGGCCCGGGACAAATACGAGCAGTACTTC
>TRBV5-1|many|TRBJ2-5|NA
CASSFQTAKETQYF
TGCGCCAGCAGCTTTCAGACAGCAAAAGAGACCCAGTACTTC
>TRBV20-1|many|TRBJ2-1|TRBD2
CSATSSGGRSGDEQFF
TGCAGTGCTACCTCTAGCGGGGGGAGGTCGGGCGATGAGCAGTTCTTC
>TRBV20-1|few|TRBJ2-3|NA
CSAPIVGSRTDTQYF
TGCAGTGCCCCGATCGTGGGATCGAGAACAGATACGCAGTATTTT
>TRBV5-1|many|TRBJ1-2|NA
CASSHLSGDGGGYTF
TGCGCCAGCAGCCACCTTTCAGGGGACGGTGGTGGCTACACCTTC
>TRBV5-1|many|TRBJ2-1|NA
CASSPLILAEQFF
TGCGCCAGCAGCCCCCTCATTCTAGCTGAGCAGTTCTTC
>TRBV4-1|many|TRBJ2-4|NA
CASSQGAFENIQYF
TGCGCCAGCAGCCAAGGGGCGTTTGAAAACATTCAGTACTTC
>TRBV18|many|TRBJ1-1|NA
CASSPASLRWKNTEAFF
TGTGCCAGCTCACCGGCCAGCCTTAGGTGGAAGAACACTGAAGCTTTCTTT
>TRBV7-3|NA|TRBJ2-1|NA
CASSYGTRYPYNEQFF
TGTGCCAGCAGCTACGGGACAAGGTACCCCTACAATGAGCAGTTCTTC
>TRBV5-8|many|TRBJ2-3|NA
CASSTGGPQYF
TGTGCCAGCAGTACCGGGGGGCCGCAGTATTTT
>TRBV29-1|many|TRBJ2-1|TRBD2
CSAYDSGGASEQFF
TGCAGCGCCTACGATAGCGGGGGGGCGAGTGAGCAGTTCTTC
>TRBV5-1|many|TRBJ2-3|TRBD2
CASSSYSGGAADTQYF
TGCGCCAGCAGCTCTTACTCGGGGGGGGCCGCAGATACGCAGTATTTT
>TRBV27|many|TRBJ1-1|TRBD1
CASSLSMTGGTEAFF
TGTGCCAGCAGTTTATCGATGACAGGGGGAACTGAAGCTTTCTTT
>TRBV6-5|few|TRBJ2-1|TRBD2
CASSSLLAGYNEQFF
TGTGCCAGCAGTTCATTACTAGCGGGATACAATGAGCAGTTCTTC
>TRBV7-8|many|TRBJ2-6|TRBD1
CASTDRGPGANVLTF
TGTGCCAGCACCGACAGGGGCCCTGGGGCCAACGTCCTGACTTTC
>TRBV5-1|many|TRBJ1-1|TRBD1
CASSRQGWDTEAFF
TGCGCCAGCAGCAGACAGGGGTGGGATACTGAAGCTTTCTTT
>TRBV25-1|few|TRBJ2-7|TRBD2
CASSVGSGNNEQYF
TGTGCCAGCAGTGTGGGTAGCGGGAACAACGAGCAGTACTTC
>TRBV6-5|many|TRBJ2-7|NA
CASKGIKYYEQYF
TGTGCCAGCAAAGGGATCAAATACTACGAGCAGTACTTC
>TRBV20-1|many|TRBJ2-5|TRBD2
CSARPGTSGLLETQYF
TGCAGTGCTAGACCGGGGACTAGCGGATTACTGGAGACCCAGTACTTC
>TRBV5-1|many|TRBJ2-3|NA
CASSTVAGGLYTDTQYF
TGCGCCAGCAGCACAGTGGCAGGTGGTTTGTACACAGATACGCAGTATTTT
>TRBV15|few|TRBJ2-1|NA
CATSRPGGSLINEQFF
TGTGCCACCAGCAGACCCGGGGGCAGTCTAATTAATGAGCAGTTCTTC
>TRBV20-1|NA|TRBJ1-2|NA
CSAIGGASNYGYTF
TGCAGTGCTATCGGCGGAGCCTCTAACTATGGCTACACCTTC
>TRBV5-1|many|TRBJ2-2|NA
CASSQTRNTGELFF
TGCGCCAGCAGCCAAACTAGAAACACCGGGGAGCTGTTTTTT
>TRBV20-1|many|TRBJ1-1|NA
CSATFGGMNTEAFF
TGCAGTGCGACCTTTGGGGGTATGAACACTGAAGCTTTCTTT
>TRBV12-3/TRBV12-4|many|TRBJ1-1|NA
CASSLFVANTEAFF
TGTGCCAGCAGTTTATTTGTGGCGAACACTGAAGCTTTCTTT
>TRBV20-1|NA|TRBJ2-7|NA
CSARAVGSGGVEQYF
TGCAGTGCTAGAGCGGTCGGTAGCGGAGGGGTGGAGCAGTACTTC
>TRBV15|many|TRBJ1-1|TRBD1
CATSSRQGRTEAFF
TGTGCCACCAGCAGCCGACAGGGGAGGACTGAAGCTTTCTTT
>TRBV20-1|NA|TRBJ1-1|NA
CSAQGSDTEAFF
TGCAGTGCACAGGGATCGGACACTGAAGCTTTCTTT
>TRBV10-2|NA|TRBJ2-1|NA
CASSEAPWNEQFF
TGCGCCAGCAGTGAGGCTCCGTGGAATGAGCAGTTCTTC
>TRBV7-2|NA|TRBJ1-1|NA
CASSASILNTEAFF
TGTGCCAGCAGCGCAAGCATCTTGAACACTGAAGCTTTCTTT
>TRBV28|many|TRBJ2-3|NA
CASSFAGTGYSGSTDTQYF
TGTGCCAGCAGTTTCGCCGGGACAGGGTATAGCGGGAGTACAGATACGCAGTATTTT
>TRBV20-1|NA|TRBJ1-1|NA
CSARDRGRIF
TGCAGTGCTAGAGACAGGGGCAGGATCTTT
>TRBV6-5|many|TRBJ1-3|NA
CASSYSARTSGNTIYF
TGTGCCAGCAGTTACTCCGCCAGAACAAGTGGAAACACCATATATTTT
>TRBV11-2|many|TRBJ1-2|TRBD1
CASSNTGTGDGYTF
TGTGCCAGCAGCAATACCGGGACAGGCGATGGCTACACCTTC
>TRBV20-1|few|TRBJ2-2|NA
CSARDSAGSGELFF
TGCAGTGCTAGAGACTCAGCAGGTTCCGGGGAGCTGTTTTTT
>TRBV4-2|many|TRBJ2-1|NA
CASSQDPAGNEQFF
TGTGCCAGCAGCCAAGATCCCGCGGGGAATGAGCAGTTCTTC
>TRBV7-8|NA|TRBJ1-3|NA
CASSPGPLLGNTIYF
TGTGCCAGCAGCCCCGGTCCGCTCCTCGGAAACACCATATATTTT
>TRBV20-1|many|TRBJ2-5|TRBD2
CSARSLAGEETQYF
TGCAGTGCTAGATCACTAGCGGGAGAAGAGACCCAGTACTTC
>TRBV29-1|many|TRBJ2-1|NA
CSVSDPLIGRAYNEQFF
TGCAGCGTTTCGGACCCACTTATTGGCCGCGCCTACAATGAGCAGTTCTTC
>TRBV3-1|few|TRBJ2-2|NA
CASSQGEGHGELFF
TGTGCCAGCAGCCAAGGAGAAGGTCACGGGGAGCTGTTTTTT